Below, 30 T cell receptor beta chains from the same sample are listed, as sequenced in a study of PD-1 blockade in classical Hodgkin lymphoma (TCRdb year 2020). The sample's time point label, decoded: cycle 1 day 1 (C1D1), immediately before nivolumab initiation. Relapse after autologous stem cell transplantation had occurred in all trial patients, and cohorts A, B and C were distinguished by prior brentuximab vedotin exposure. A Miltenyi CD4+ T cell isolation kit was used for magnetic negative selection to purify CD4+ T cells from thawed PBMCs. Library preparation used the immunoSEQ multiplex PCR assay. The table was pulled from immuneACCESS by TCRdb, which kept in-frame rearrangements only. Such tables lose some clones; where checked, under half of the loss comes from unresolved V genes, and the rest has no known cause. In this sample the table shows approximately 25,000 clones, over 60% of which occur a single time. In total, the top ten clones hold around 2.4% of the sample.

This material consisted of CD4+ T cells from blood, taken at baseline. The receptors were sampled from a human donor with classical Hodgkin lymphoma.

The V call is TRBV13, the J call TRBJ2-7; D gene uncertain. V lost 2 bases and J lost 6, with 5 bases in between. The CDR3 is made up of 11 amino acids. In germline, CDR1 is PRHDT, CDR2 FYEKMQ (reference sequence). CDR3 nucleotides: TGTGCCAGCAGCTTAAAGGTCGAGCAGTACTTC. Amino acids: CASSLKVEQYF. Supplemented by reference TRBV13 and TRBJ2-7, the full variable domain reads AAGVIQSPRHLIKEKRETATLKCYPIPRHDTVYWYQQGPGQDPQFLISFYEKMQSDKGSIPDRFSAQQFSDYHSELNMSSLELGDSALYFCASSLKVEQYFGPGTRLTVT.

This rearrangement joins TRBV19 to TRBJ1-5; maybe TRBD1 (6 bases). The germline V gene encodes CDR1 LNHDA and CDR2 SQIVND (reference sequence). CDR3 size: 17 residues. The V and J ends lost 5 bases and 0 bases respectively, with 17 bases between them. Here the CDR3 DNA reads TGTGCCAGTAGTCTTAGCCGGGACACCTATAGCAATCAGCCCCAGCATTTT. Residues: CASSLSRDTYSNQPQHF.

The chain joins TRBV28 to TRBJ2-3, with unresolved D. The ends were cut back, 4 bases at V and 4 bases at J, with 3 bases in the middle. CDR3 size: 11 residues. The V gene's germline CDR1 is MDHEN and CDR2 SYDVKM. CDR3 in amino acids: CASSYADTQYF. The CDR3 DNA sequence: TGTGCCAGCAGTTACGCAGATACGCAGTATTTT.

This sequence joins TRBV10-3 and TRBJ1-1; D gene ambiguous. V was trimmed by 4 bases and J by 3 bases, leaving 9 bases between them. CDR1 and CDR2 from the germline V gene are ENHRY and SYGVKD. The CDR3 runs to 13 residues. CDR3 DNA: TGTGCCATCAGTGTAGGGAGGTACACTGAAGCTTTCTTT. Protein product: CAISVGRYTEAFF.

The genes are TRBV6-5 and TRBJ2-3, with D perhaps assigned TRBD1 or TRBD2 (5 bases each). Germline V gene data show CDR1 as MNHEY and CDR2 as SVGAGI. The CDR3 extends over 15 amino acids. Trimming took off 6 bases at V and 3 bases at J, with 16 bases between the two ends. The CDR3 protein is CASRDSGTETDTQYF. DNA for the CDR3: TGTGCCAGCAGAGACTCGGGGACCGAGACAGATACGCAGTATTTT.

This rearrangement joins TRBV7-9 to TRBJ2-7; 9 bases map to TRBD1. The V gene's germline CDR1 is SEHNR and CDR2 FQNEAQ (reference sequence). The CDR3 has 14 residues. V dropped 4 bases and J dropped 2; count of bases not matched to a gene: 3. The CDR3 bases are TGTGCCAGCAGCTCGGGGGACAGGGCCTACGAGCAGTACTTC. It specifies CASSSGDRAYEQYF.

The chain recombines TRBV9 with TRBJ1-1, with D possibly matching TRBD1 (6 bases). Trimming stripped 1 base from V and 2 bases from J, with 9 bases between. Germline CDR1 and CDR2: SGDLS and YYNGEE. This CDR3 contains 14 residues. The CDR3 sequence is CASSVTGLNTEAFF. The CDR3 DNA follows: TGTGCCAGCAGCGTAACAGGGCTTAACACTGAAGCTTTCTTT.

This chain joins TRBV27 and TRBJ1-1; tentative D call: TRBD1 (5 bases). Looked up from germline, CDR1 is MNHEY and CDR2 is SMNVEV (reference sequence). V lost 2 bases and J 1 base, leaving 11 bases between the germline ends. The CDR3 loop spans 15 amino acids. Here the CDR3 reads CASSLKWGSNTEAFF. DNA for the CDR3: TGTGCCAGCAGTTTAAAATGGGGGTCGAACACTGAAGCTTTCTTT.

The chain has TRBV29-1 and TRBJ2-1; no clear D gene. V was shortened by 4 bases and J by 8 bases, with 6 bases between the two germline ends. The CDR3 consists of 10 residues. In germline, CDR1 is SQVTM, CDR2 ANQGSEA. In nucleotides, the CDR3 is TGCAGCGTTGGTGTCCATGAGCAGTTCTTC. The encoded protein is CSVGVHEQFF.

This clone was found once. The chain couples TRBV30 to TRBJ2-7; 10 positions match TRBD1. The V and J ends lost 3 bases and 3 bases, in that order; junction bases with no gene match: 5. The length of the CDR3 is 14 residues. CDR1 and CDR2 (germline): GTSNPN, SVGIG (reference sequence). The CDR3 protein is CAWSADRGVYEQYF. The CDR3 bases are TGTGCCTGGAGCGCGGACAGGGGGGTCTACGAGCAGTACTTC.

The DNA for the CDR3 is TGTGCCAGCAGTGAGATTCCAGGAGACACTGAAGCTTTCTTT. Encoded protein: CASSEIPGDTEAFF. The chain links TRBV2 to TRBJ1-1; no clear D. There are 14 residues in the CDR3. The germline CDR1 and CDR2 sequences are SNHLY and FYNNEI. V was cut by 3 bases and J by 3 bases, with 11 bases left in between.

The chain carries TRBV19 and TRBJ2-2, with a tentative D call TRBD1 (6 bases). The CDR3 is 16 residues long. Trimming took 4 bases from V and 3 from J, leaving 15 bases between them. The V gene's germline CDR1 is LNHDA and CDR2 SQIVND (reference sequence). CDR3 DNA: TGTGCCAGTAGTAACAGGGAAGGGGCCTACACCGGGGAGCTGTTTTTT. It yields the protein CASSNREGAYTGELFF.

V gene TRBV12-5 combines with J gene TRBJ2-2; maybe TRBD1 (5 bases). The CDR3 is 17 residues long. Trimming shortened V by 0 bases and J by 0 bases, and 11 bases separated the two germline ends. Per the germline V gene, CDR1 is LGHNT and CDR2 is FRNRAP. The CDR3 region has the DNA TGTGCTAGTGGTTTGGTACTACAGGCAGCGAACACCGGGGAGCTGTTTTTT. Residues: CASGLVLQAANTGELFF.

The chain is built from TRBV30 and TRBJ1-3, with no clear D. Germline-derived CDR1 and CDR2 are GTSNPN and SVGIG (reference sequence). V dropped 4 bases and J dropped 4 bases, with 11 bases sitting between them. The CDR3 is made up of 13 amino acids. In DNA form, the CDR3 reads TGTGCCTGGATTTCGGGGTTAGGAAACACCATATATTTT. It codes for CAWISGLGNTIYF.

The chain has TRBV10-1 and TRBJ1-5; D gene uncertain. The V end lost 4 bases, the J end lost 0 bases, and 16 bases lay between the germline ends. CDR1 and CDR2 (germline): WNHNN, SYGVQD (reference sequence). The CDR3 is 17 amino acids. The CDR3 is CASSVVLTGISNQPQHF. CDR3 DNA sequence: TGCGCCAGCAGTGTAGTCCTCACTGGCATTAGCAATCAGCCCCAGCATTTT.

The V gene is TRBV6-5, the J gene TRBJ1-1, with D uncertain. Trimming removed 1 base from V and 1 base from J, with 7 bases in between. The CDR3 is 14 residues long. Germline loops: CDR1 MNHEY, CDR2 SVGAGI. Here the CDR3 DNA reads TGTGCCAGCAGTTACTTCGGCAAGAACACTGAAGCTTTCTTT. As protein: CASSYFGKNTEAFF.

This clone was observed once. V gene TRBV7-9 combines with J gene TRBJ2-1; 13 bases fit TRBD2. Germline V CDR1 and CDR2: SEHNR, FQNEAQ (reference sequence). This CDR3 has 19 amino acids. Germline trimming cut 5 bases from V and 5 bases from J; bases unmatched to any gene: 15. CDR3 sequence: CASSLERLAGGDNHNEQFF. In nucleotides, the CDR3 is TGTGCCAGCAGCCTCGAAAGACTAGCGGGGGGCGACAACCACAATGAGCAGTTCTTC.

The chain employs TRBV19 and TRBJ1-3; 7 bases map to TRBD1. CDR3 size: 17 residues. Germline CDR1 reads LNHDA; CDR2 reads SQIVND (reference sequence). With 6 bases clipped from V and 0 bases from J, the junction kept 11 bases outside the gene matches. Here the CDR3 reads CASRAQPGQSSGNTIYF. CDR3 DNA: TGTGCCAGTAGAGCCCAACCGGGACAGAGCTCTGGAAACACCATATATTTT.

To note about this clone: Mismatch with germline at one junction end may stem from a read error. The chain links TRBV30 to TRBJ2-5; 7 bases match TRBD2. The germline V gene has CDR1 GTSNPN and CDR2 SVGIG (reference sequence). The length of the CDR3 is 12 residues. For the CDR3, the DNA is TGTGCCTGGGGTGTGGGGGGGGAGACCCAGTACTTC. This codes for CAWGVGGETQYF.

The J gene is TRBJ2-5, the V gene TRBV6-1, with D unresolved. This CDR3 region has 11 residues. Deletions cut 5 bases from V and 7 bases from J, with 8 bases between. Germline V gene lookup returns CDR1 MNHNS and CDR2 SASEGT. As DNA, the CDR3 is TGTGCCAGCAGTTATCGTTGGACCCAGTACTTC. Protein sequence: CASSYRWTQYF.

The chain recombines TRBV13 with TRBJ2-7, with 8 nucleotides matching TRBD2. CDR1 is PRHDT and CDR2 is FYEKMQ in the germline V gene (reference sequence). Unmatched junction bases numbered 6, after V lost 3 bases and J lost 2 bases. The CDR3 extends over 15 amino acids. DNA of the CDR3: TGTGCCAGCAGCTTCCTTAGCGGGGCCCCCTACGAGCAGTACTTC. Encoded protein: CASSFLSGAPYEQYF.

The rearrangement joins TRBV16 to TRBJ1-2, with D possibly matching TRBD1 (5 bases). The CDR3 contains 15 residues. Trimming shortened V by 0 bases and J by 6 bases, and 14 bases separated the two germline ends. CDR1 and CDR2 from the germline V gene are KGHSY and FQNENV. CDR3 protein: CASSQSLTASDGYTF. The DNA of the CDR3 is TGTGCCAGCAGCCAATCATTGACAGCTTCTGATGGCTACACCTTC.

The rearrangement joins TRBV7-8 to TRBJ1-2; D not resolved. The CDR3 length is 16 residues. Germline V gene data show CDR1 as SGHVS and CDR2 as FQNEAQ. V was pared by 5 bases and J by 8 bases, with 24 bases between. In DNA, the CDR3 is TGTGCCAGCAGCCGTCCCCGGGAGCGGACCTTATTCGGCTACACCTTC. This encodes CASSRPRERTLFGYTF.

The rearrangement joins TRBV19 to TRBJ1-5; D uncertain. V was shortened by 0 bases and J by 7 bases, with 13 bases between the two germline ends. Germline V gene sequence: CDR1 LNHDA, CDR2 SQIVND (reference sequence). This CDR3 is 15 amino acids long. CDR3: CASSIEIRQRQPQHF. As DNA, the CDR3 is TGTGCCAGTAGTATAGAAATCAGACAACGGCAGCCCCAGCATTTT. Looking up the rest from reference TRBV19 and TRBJ1-5 gives the full variable domain: DGGITQSPKYLFRKEGQNVTLSCEQNLNHDAMYWYRQDPGQGLRLIYYSQIVNDFQKGDIAEGYSVSREKKESFPLTVTSAQKNPTAFYLCASSIEIRQRQPQHFGDGTRLSIL.

This clone was observed once. The chain has TRBV5-1 and TRBJ2-7, with D tentatively TRBD1 (8 bases). The CDR3 totals 15 residues. CDR1 and CDR2 from the germline V gene are SGHRS and YFSETQ. Trimming stripped 3 bases from V and 6 bases from J, with 19 bases between. In nucleotides, the CDR3 is TGCGCCAGCAGCTCGGGGGGAGGACAGGGATCCGAGCAGTACTTC. It yields the protein CASSSGGGQGSEQYF.

The chain joins TRBV7-6 to TRBJ1-2, with TRBD1 identical over 12 bases. The CDR3 covers 16 residues. V lost 5 bases and J lost 8; bases outside the gene matches: 12. CDR1 is SGHVS, CDR2 FNYEAQ, per germline. CDR3 amino acids: CASSPLRGQGAGGYTF. In nucleotides, the CDR3 is TGTGCCAGCAGCCCCCTTCGGGGACAGGGGGCAGGCGGCTACACCTTC.

The chain joins TRBV4-3 to TRBJ1-3; D is unresolved. Germline V gene lookup returns CDR1 LGHNA and CDR2 YSLEER. CDR3 length equals 17 residues. The V gene lost 1 base and the J gene lost 2 bases, with 15 bases spanning the gap. The CDR3: CASSQAPAGGTGNTIYF. DNA of the CDR3: TGCGCCAGCAGCCAAGCTCCGGCCGGAGGGACTGGAAACACCATATATTTT.

The V and J genes are TRBV11-2 and TRBJ2-1; possible D gene TRBD2, 6 bases. The CDR3 sequence is 16 residues long. V was cut by 4 bases and J by 7 bases, with 20 bases left in between. CDR1 is SGHAT, CDR2 FQNNGV, per germline. In DNA, the CDR3 is TGTGCCAGCAGCTCAAGACCCCCCTCTGCGGGGAATGAGCAGTTCTTC. This gives the protein CASSSRPPSAGNEQFF.

This rearrangement joins TRBV27 to TRBJ1-2; 7 positions match TRBD1. The CDR3 loop spans 15 amino acids. From germline, CDR1 is MNHEY and CDR2 SMNVEV (reference sequence). V lost 5 bases to trimming and J lost 4 bases; unmatched junction nucleotides: 10. Here the CDR3 reads CASSDWTGPTYGYTF. The CDR3 DNA sequence: TGTGCCAGCAGTGACTGGACAGGACCCACCTATGGCTACACCTTC.

The chain joins TRBV28 to TRBJ1-2; 7 nucleotides line up with TRBD1. V dropped 8 bases and J dropped 1; count of bases not matched to a gene: 13. The CDR3 sequence is 16 residues long. The germline gives CDR1 MDHEN, CDR2 SYDVKM. The CDR3 coding sequence is TGTGCCAGCGCGCAACAGGGGTACGATCTTAACTATGGCTACACCTTC. It yields the protein CASAQQGYDLNYGYTF.